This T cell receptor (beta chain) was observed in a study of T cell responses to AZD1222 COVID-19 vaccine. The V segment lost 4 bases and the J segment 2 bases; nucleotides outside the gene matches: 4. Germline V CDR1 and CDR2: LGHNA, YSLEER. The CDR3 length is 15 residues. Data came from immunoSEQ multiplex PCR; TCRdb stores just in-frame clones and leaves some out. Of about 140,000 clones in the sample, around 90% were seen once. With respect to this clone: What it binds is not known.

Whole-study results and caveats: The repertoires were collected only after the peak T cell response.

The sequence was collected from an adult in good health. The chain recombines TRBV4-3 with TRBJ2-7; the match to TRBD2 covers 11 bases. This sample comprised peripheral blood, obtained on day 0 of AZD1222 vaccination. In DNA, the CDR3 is TGCGCCAGCAGCCCCGGACTAGCGGGTGCCTACGAGCAGTACTTC. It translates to CASSPGLAGAYEQYF.